The 14 T cell receptor beta chains below all came from one sample that was sequenced in a study of cytomegalovirus exposure and HLA in healthy donors. Generated by immunoSEQ multiplex PCR, the TCRdb table keeps only in-frame clones and is missing some. The sample includes 250,000 to 300,000 clones, roughly 89% of them seen just once. Specimen: PBMCs. The source of these receptors is a woman in her late teens or twenties in good health and CMV-seronegative.

This sequence joins TRBV12-5 and TRBJ2-1; 7 nucleotides agree with TRBD1. The CDR3 length is 15 residues. The germline gives CDR1 LGHNT, CDR2 FRNRAP. Germline trimming cut 7 bases from V and 5 bases from J; bases unmatched to any gene: 11. DNA of the CDR3: TGTGCTAGTGCCCCAGCCGGGACAGTTAACAATGAGCAGTTCTTC. Translated: CASAPAGTVNNEQFF.

In regard to this clone: At the DNA level, this CDR3 is encoded by other sequences in the same sample as well. The genes are TRBV5-1 and TRBJ1-3, with 7 positions matching TRBD1. V was clipped by 2 bases and J by 4 bases; unmatched bases: 3. The V gene's germline CDR1 is SGHRS and CDR2 YFSETQ. The CDR3 is 14 amino acids. The CDR3 sequence: CASSLQGTGNTIYF. In DNA, the CDR3 is TGCGCCAGCAGCTTACAGGGGACGGGAAACACCATATATTTT.

Comments on this clone: At one of its ends the junction is not consistent with the germline gene, which may arise from a read error. This sequence joins TRBV7-7 and TRBJ2-1; 7 nucleotides line up with TRBD1. The CDR3 has 15 residues. Germline CDR1 SSHAT, CDR2 FNYEAQ (reference sequence). The CDR3 here is CASSSTLQGFNEQFF. The CDR3 DNA reads TGTGCTAGCAGCTCGACCCTACAGGGGTTCAATGAGCAGTTCTTC.

This chain joins TRBV6-4 and TRBJ1-4; no clear D gene. Germline V gene sequence: CDR1 MRHNA, CDR2 SNTAGT. The CDR3 has 11 residues. V was clipped by 6 bases and J by 11 bases, with 10 bases between them. CDR3 residues: CASRFGRKLFF. CDR3 bases: TGTGCCAGCAGGTTCGGCAGGAAACTGTTTTTT.

This rearrangement joins TRBV6-6 to TRBJ2-1; D ambiguous. The V end was cut by 0 bases, the J end by 1 base, with 10 bases between. Germline CDR1 MNHNY, CDR2 SVGAGI (reference sequence). This CDR3 has 16 residues. The CDR3 sequence is CASSYSESASYNEQFF. The CDR3 DNA reads as TGTGCCAGCAGTTACTCTGAGTCCGCTTCCTACAATGAGCAGTTCTTC.

The chain carries TRBV5-1 and TRBJ2-3, with 9 nucleotides matching TRBD1. Trimming cost V 6 bases and J 4 bases; bases outside gene matches: 9. The CDR3 runs to 15 residues. Germline-derived CDR1 and CDR2 are SGHRS and YFSETQ. The CDR3 loop reads CASTLQGARADTQYF. CDR3 sequence (DNA): TGCGCCAGCACCCTACAGGGGGCGCGGGCAGATACGCAGTATTTT.

This chain links TRBV7-9 with TRBJ2-7, with TRBD1 as a possible D gene (6 bases). CDR1 is SEHNR and CDR2 is FQNEAQ in the germline V gene (reference sequence). V was pared by 2 bases and J by 2 bases, with 10 bases between. CDR3 length: 14 residues. CDR3 region: CASSLQGTPYEQYF. The CDR3 bases are TGTGCCAGCAGCTTACAGGGGACCCCCTACGAGCAGTACTTC.

V usage is TRBV6-1 and J usage is TRBJ2-7, with TRBD2 identical over 10 bases. V was clipped by 9 bases and J by 3 bases; unmatched bases: 8. CDR3 length equals 14 residues. From germline, CDR1 is MNHNS and CDR2 SASEGT. CDR3 sequence: CASSYGTSDYEQYV. DNA for the CDR3: TGTGCCAGTAGCTACGGGACTAGCGACTACGAGCAGTACGTC.

The table lists this clone with a count of one. The chain employs TRBV28 and TRBJ2-3; no definite D call. The CDR3 is 16 residues long. Germline lookup yields CDR1 MDHEN and CDR2 SYDVKM. V was shortened by 5 bases and J by 5 bases, with 20 bases between the two germline ends. The chain's CDR3 is CASSRPSDPTLDTQYF. The CDR3 coding sequence is TGTGCCAGCAGTCGTCCCAGTGATCCCACCCTAGATACGCAGTATTTT. Full variable domain (outside the CDR3, taken from reference TRBV28 and TRBJ2-3): DVKVTQSSRYLVKRTGEKVFLECVQDMDHENMFWYRQDPGLGLRLIYFSYDVKMKEKGDIPEGYSVSREKKERFSLILESASTNQTSMYLCASSRPSDPTLDTQYFGPGTRLTVL.

The V call is TRBV5-1, the J call TRBJ1-2, with D possibly TRBD1 on 5 matching bases. This CDR3 comprises 15 residues. Germline CDR1 and CDR2: SGHRS and YFSETQ. The ends were cut back, 0 bases at V and 5 bases at J, with 14 bases in the middle. CDR3 nucleotide sequence: TGCGCCAGCAGCTTGGCCAGGGACTCTAGGTATGGCTACACCTTC. It specifies CASSLARDSRYGYTF. The complete variable domain, with remaining parts taken from reference TRBV5-1 and TRBJ1-2, reads KAGVTQTPRYLIKTRGQQVTLSCSPISGHRSVSWYQQTPGQGLQFLFEYFSETQRNKGNFPGRFSGRQFSNSRSEMNVSTLELGDSALYLCASSLARDSRYGYTFGSGTRLTVV.

The chain couples TRBV15 to TRBJ1-5; 9 bases match TRBD1. The CDR3 totals 16 residues. The germline V gene has CDR1 LNHNV and CDR2 YYDKDF (reference sequence). The J segment lost 6 bases and the V segment lost 1 base, leaving 7 bases of the junction unmatched. The CDR3 loop is CATSRGRQGGGQPQHF. Here the CDR3 DNA reads TGTGCCACCAGCAGAGGCCGACAGGGGGGTGGTCAGCCCCAGCATTTT.

This rearrangement joins TRBV4-2 to TRBJ2-1; D may be TRBD1 (5 bases). This CDR3 has 15 residues. With 3 bases removed from V and 7 bases from J, the gap between germline ends came to 16 bases. The germline CDR1 and CDR2 sequences are LGHNA and YNFKEQ. In DNA, the CDR3 is TGTGCCAGCAGCCAGGCTTCCTCAGGGATTAATGAGCAGTTCTTC. As protein: CASSQASSGINEQFF.

In nucleotides, the CDR3 is TGTGCCAGCAGTTCAGCGGGGGGGGATCACAATGAGCAGTTCTTC. Protein: CASSSAGGDHNEQFF. The chain recombines TRBV6-5 with TRBJ2-1; 10 nucleotides line up with TRBD2. Germline assignment: CDR1 MNHEY and CDR2 SVGAGI. This CDR3 spans 15 amino acids. J gave up 5 bases and V 4 bases, and 5 bases lay outside the gene matches.

The V gene is TRBV30, the J gene TRBJ1-1; 8 nucleotides agree with TRBD1. Trimming removed 1 base from V and 2 bases from J; junction bases left unmatched: 9. The CDR3 runs 16 residues. Germline V gives CDR1 GTSNPN, CDR2 SVGIG (reference sequence). The DNA of the CDR3 is TGTGCCTGGAGTGGATCCGAGACAGGGGCAAACACTGAAGCTTTCTTT. It codes for CAWSGSETGANTEAFF.